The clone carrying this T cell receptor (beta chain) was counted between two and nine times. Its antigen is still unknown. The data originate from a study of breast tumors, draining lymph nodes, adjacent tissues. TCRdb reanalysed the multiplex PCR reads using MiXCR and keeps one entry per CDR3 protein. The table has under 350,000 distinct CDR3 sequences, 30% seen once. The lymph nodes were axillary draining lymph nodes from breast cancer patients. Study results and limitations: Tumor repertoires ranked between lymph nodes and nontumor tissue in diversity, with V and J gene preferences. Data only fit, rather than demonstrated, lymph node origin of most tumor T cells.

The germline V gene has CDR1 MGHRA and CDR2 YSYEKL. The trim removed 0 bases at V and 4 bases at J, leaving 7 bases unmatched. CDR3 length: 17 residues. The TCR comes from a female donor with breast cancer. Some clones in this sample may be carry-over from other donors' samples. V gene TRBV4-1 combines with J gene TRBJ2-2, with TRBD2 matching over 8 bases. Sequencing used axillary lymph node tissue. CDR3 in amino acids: CASSQDKLGGVTGELFF. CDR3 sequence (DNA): TGCGCCAGCAGCCAAGATAAGCTCGGGGGGGTCACCGGGGAGCTGTTTTTT.